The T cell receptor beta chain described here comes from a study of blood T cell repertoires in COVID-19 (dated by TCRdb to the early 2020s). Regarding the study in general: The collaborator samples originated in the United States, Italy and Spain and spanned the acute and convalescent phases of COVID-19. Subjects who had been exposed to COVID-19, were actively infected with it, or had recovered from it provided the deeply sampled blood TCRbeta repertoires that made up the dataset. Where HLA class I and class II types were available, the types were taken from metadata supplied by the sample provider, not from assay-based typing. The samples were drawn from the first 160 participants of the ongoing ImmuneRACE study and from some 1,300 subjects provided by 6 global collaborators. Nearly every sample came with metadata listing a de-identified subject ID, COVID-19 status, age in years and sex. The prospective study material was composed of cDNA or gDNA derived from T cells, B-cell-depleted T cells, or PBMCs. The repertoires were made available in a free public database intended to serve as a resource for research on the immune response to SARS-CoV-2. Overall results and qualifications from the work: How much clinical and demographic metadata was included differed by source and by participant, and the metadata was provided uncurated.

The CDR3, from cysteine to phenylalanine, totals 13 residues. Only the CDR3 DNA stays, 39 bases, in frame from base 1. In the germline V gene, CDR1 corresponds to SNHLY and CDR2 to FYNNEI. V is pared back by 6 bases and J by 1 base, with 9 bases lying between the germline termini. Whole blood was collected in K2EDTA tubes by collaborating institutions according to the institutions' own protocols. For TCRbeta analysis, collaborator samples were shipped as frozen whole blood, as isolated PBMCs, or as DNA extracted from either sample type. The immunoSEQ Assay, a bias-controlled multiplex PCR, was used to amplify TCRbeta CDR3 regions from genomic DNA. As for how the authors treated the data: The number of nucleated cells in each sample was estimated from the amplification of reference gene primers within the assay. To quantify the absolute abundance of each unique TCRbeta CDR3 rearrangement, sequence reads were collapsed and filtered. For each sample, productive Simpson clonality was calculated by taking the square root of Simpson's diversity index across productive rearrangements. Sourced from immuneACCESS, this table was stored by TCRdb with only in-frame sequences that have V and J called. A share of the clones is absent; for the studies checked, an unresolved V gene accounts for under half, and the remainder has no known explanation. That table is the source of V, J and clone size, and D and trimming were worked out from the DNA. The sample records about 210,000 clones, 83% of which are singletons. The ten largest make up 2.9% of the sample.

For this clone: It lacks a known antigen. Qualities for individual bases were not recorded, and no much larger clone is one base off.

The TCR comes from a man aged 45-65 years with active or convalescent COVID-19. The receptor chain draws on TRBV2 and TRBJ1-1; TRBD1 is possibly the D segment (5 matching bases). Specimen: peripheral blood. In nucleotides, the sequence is TGTGCCAGCAGAGCGGGACGGAACACTGAAGCTTTCTTT. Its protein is CASRAGRNTEAFF.